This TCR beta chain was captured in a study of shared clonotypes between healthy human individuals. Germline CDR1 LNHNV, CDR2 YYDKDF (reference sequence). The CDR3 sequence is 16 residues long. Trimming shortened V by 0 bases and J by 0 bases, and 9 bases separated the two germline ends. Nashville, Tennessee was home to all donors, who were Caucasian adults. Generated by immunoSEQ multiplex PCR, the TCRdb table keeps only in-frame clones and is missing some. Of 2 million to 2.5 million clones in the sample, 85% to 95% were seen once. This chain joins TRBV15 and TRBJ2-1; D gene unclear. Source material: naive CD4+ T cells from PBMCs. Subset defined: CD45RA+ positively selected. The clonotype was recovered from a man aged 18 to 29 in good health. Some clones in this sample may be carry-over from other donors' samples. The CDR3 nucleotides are TGTGCCACCAGCAGAGACCGTTCGAGCTCCTACAATGAGCAGTTCTTC. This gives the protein CATSRDRSSSYNEQFF.